Listed below are T cell receptor beta chains from one sample, sequenced in a study of cytomegalovirus exposure and HLA in healthy donors. The table came from immunoSEQ multiplex PCR; TCRdb's copy has only in-frame clones and leaves some out. This sample's clone table lists around 75,000 clones. The sequencing input was PBMCs. The receptor source for this set is a man aged 45 to 65 in good health and CMV-seropositive. Each CDR3 is given with its conserved first and last residue. A D gene is named only where the DNA matches it firmly.

DNA	CDR3	D	J	V
TGTGCCAGCAGTCTTGGCAGCGGGAGGCTGCACGAGCAGTACTTC	CASSLGSGRLHEQYF	TRBD2	TRBJ2-7	TRBV27
TGTGCCAGCAGCTTAGCGGTAGGAGCTTACAATGAGCAGTTCTTC	CASSLAVGAYNEQFF	.	TRBJ2-1	TRBV11-3
TGTGCCAGCAGCTCTCGGGACAGGGGAGGGTATGGCTACACCTTC	CASSSRDRGGYGYTF	TRBD1	TRBJ1-2	TRBV7-8
TGCGCCAGCCGACCCCGGGACAGAGATAATTCACCCCTCCACTTT	CASRPRDRDNSPLHF	TRBD1	TRBJ1-6	TRBV5-1
TGCGCCAGCAGCCAAGAAAGCGGAGAGCGGAGGGCCCAGCATTTT	CASSQESGERRAQHF	.	TRBJ1-5	TRBV4-1
TGTGCCAGCAGTGTGGGGACAGAAGGTTCACCCCTCCACTTT	CASSVGTEGSPLHF	TRBD1	TRBJ1-6	TRBV6-4
TGTGCCAGCAGCGCACAGGGCGGCGGCTATGGCTACACCTTC	CASSAQGGGYGYTF	.	TRBJ1-2	TRBV7-2
TGTGCCAGCAGCTTGAATCCCCAGGGACTCGAGCAGTACTTC	CASSLNPQGLEQYF	.	TRBJ2-7	TRBV5-6
TGTGCCAGCAGCTTGGAAGGCAGGGCATTCAATCAGCCCCAGCATTTT	CASSLEGRAFNQPQHF	.	TRBJ1-5	TRBV7-9
TGTGCCAGCAGCCTCGGACAGGGGATCTACGAGCAGTACTTC	CASSLGQGIYEQYF	TRBD1	TRBJ2-7	TRBV7-9
TGTGCCATCAGTGAGTTACTAGCGGGAGGAACCTCCTACGAGCAGTACTTC	CAISELLAGGTSYEQYF	TRBD2	TRBJ2-7	TRBV10-3
TGTGCCAGCAGCGGCCTGGGCAGGGGGACTGGAAACACCATATATTTT	CASSGLGRGTGNTIYF	TRBD1	TRBJ1-3	TRBV2
TGTGCCAGCAGCCGACAGGGTCTAGACTATGGCTACACCTTC	CASSRQGLDYGYTF	TRBD1	TRBJ1-2	TRBV11-2
TGTGCCAGTAGTATGGCGGGGGAGCGTGAGCAGTTCTTC	CASSMAGEREQFF	TRBD2	TRBJ2-1	TRBV19
TGTGCCAGCAGCATCGGGGACAGGGTAGTTGGCTACACCTTC	CASSIGDRVVGYTF	TRBD1	TRBJ1-2	TRBV5-6
TGTGCCAGCAGTTTGTTTGGACAGACGGTTTCTGGAAACACCATATATTTT	CASSLFGQTVSGNTIYF	.	TRBJ1-3	TRBV28
TGCGCCAGCAGCTTTGACCCGGGTCGAAGGCAAGAGACCCAGTACTTC	CASSFDPGRRQETQYF	.	TRBJ2-5	TRBV5-1
TGTGCCTGGGGCCACTATGCCCAATACAATGAGCAGTTCTTC	CAWGHYAQYNEQFF	.	TRBJ2-1	TRBV30
TGTGCCAGTAGTATAGAGAGTAAGAACTATGGCTACACCTTC	CASSIESKNYGYTF	.	TRBJ1-2	TRBV19
TGTGCCAGCAGTTACAGCGGGGGCCCCAATGAGCAGTTCTTC	CASSYSGGPNEQFF	TRBD2	TRBJ2-1	TRBV6-6
TGCGCCAGCAGCTTGGCCGGGGGACAGGGGACTCGGGGTGAAAAACTGTTTTTT	CASSLAGGQGTRGEKLFF	TRBD1	TRBJ1-4	TRBV5-1
TGTGCCAGCAGTGGACAGGGGGCAGGCTACACCTTC	CASSGQGAGYTF	TRBD1	TRBJ1-2	TRBV6-5
TGTGCCAGCTCACTCTCACAGGGGGAGAACACCGGGGAGCTGTTTTTT	CASSLSQGENTGELFF	TRBD1	TRBJ2-2	TRBV18
TGTGCCAGCACGTCATACGGTATTTCCGAGCAGTACTTC	CASTSYGISEQYF	.	TRBJ2-7	TRBV27
TGCGCCAGCAGCTCGGGGGGAGCTCCCGTCCCCCGGGAGCTGTTTTTT	CASSSGGAPVPRELFF	TRBD2	TRBJ2-2	TRBV5-1
TGTGCCAGCAGCTCTCCCACAGATACGCAGTATTTT	CASSSPTDTQYF	.	TRBJ2-3	TRBV6-5
TGTGCCAGCAGCGCTCCAGGGGGCCCCATAGCCAAAAACATTCAGTACTTC	CASSAPGGPIAKNIQYF	TRBD1	TRBJ2-4	TRBV7-9
TGTGCCAGCAGTGCCGAGGAAGGGACATACACTGAAGCTTTCTTT	CASSAEEGTYTEAFF	.	TRBJ1-1	TRBV6-5
TGTGCCAGCAGCCCGGGGACAGGGGGCATAGCTTTCTTT	CASSPGTGGIAFF	TRBD1	TRBJ1-1	TRBV11-2
TGTGCCAGCACCACGGTGGTAGGGGGCGCGAAGGCTGGGGCCAACGTCCTGACTTTC	CASTTVVGGAKAGANVLTF	TRBD1	TRBJ2-6	TRBV27
TGTGCCAGCAGCGCTGGGCCGGGACAGGGTTACTATGGCTACACCTTC	CASSAGPGQGYYGYTF	TRBD1	TRBJ1-2	TRBV9
TGTGCCTGGAGTGTAAAAGGCGGTACGGCACCCCTCCACTTT	CAWSVKGGTAPLHF	.	TRBJ1-6	TRBV30
TGTGCCAGCAGTTACTCGACTAGCGGGAGGCGCCCTAACGAGCAGTACTTC	CASSYSTSGRRPNEQYF	TRBD2	TRBJ2-7	TRBV6-8
TGTGCCAGCAGATACCATACAGGGGTTGTCCGGGTTATGACTGAAGCTTTCTTT	CASRYHTGVVRVMTEAFF	TRBD1	TRBJ1-1	TRBV6-4
TGTGCCATCAGTGGAACCCAAAAGGGGGCTGGCGGCTACACCTTC	CAISGTQKGAGGYTF	TRBD1	TRBJ1-2	TRBV10-3
TGTGCCAGCAGCTTAGATGCGGGGTCGGGCTACACCTTC	CASSLDAGSGYTF	.	TRBJ1-2	TRBV11-3
TGTGCCAGCAGTGGAGTAGTACAGGGAAGCAATCAGCCCCAGCATTTT	CASSGVVQGSNQPQHF	.	TRBJ1-5	TRBV2
TGTGCCAGCACTGGTGAGGTAAGAGACGAGCAGTACTTC	CASTGEVRDEQYF	.	TRBJ2-7	TRBV28
TGCGCCAGCAGCCAAGGGGACGGACTAGCCTCTTTATCCTACGAGCAGTACTTC	CASSQGDGLASLSYEQYF	TRBD2	TRBJ2-7	TRBV4-1
TGTGCCACCAGCAGAGATCTGGCAGGAGGAGAGACCCAGTACTTC	CATSRDLAGGETQYF	.	TRBJ2-5	TRBV15
TGTGCCAGCAGCCCAAGCGGGACTAGCGGGGGGAGAAATGAGCAGTTCTTC	CASSPSGTSGGRNEQFF	TRBD2	TRBJ2-1	TRBV4-2
TGTGCCTGGAGTAGTGGGACAGGGGGTAGTATTACCGGGGAGCTGTTTTTT	CAWSSGTGGSITGELFF	TRBD1	TRBJ2-2	TRBV30
TGTGCCCGCCGACAGGGAGAGACCCAGTACTTC	CARRQGETQYF	TRBD1	TRBJ2-5	TRBV30
TGTGCCAGCAGTCCTCATCGGGGACAGGGGACCGAAAAACTGTTTTTT	CASSPHRGQGTEKLFF	TRBD1	TRBJ1-4	TRBV25-1
TGCGCCAGCAGCTTGGTCACAAACACAGATACGCAGTATTTT	CASSLVTNTDTQYF	.	TRBJ2-3	TRBV5-1
TGTGCCAGCAGCCCCACGACAGTTAGCAATCAGCCCCAGCATTTT	CASSPTTVSNQPQHF	.	TRBJ1-5	TRBV7-9
TGCGCCAGCAGCTTGACAGCGGGAGCCCGTAATGAGCAGTTCTTC	CASSLTAGARNEQFF	TRBD2	TRBJ2-1	TRBV5-1
TGTGCCATCCTCCCACCCCTTTTGGCGGCAGATACGCAGTATTTT	CAILPPLLAADTQYF	.	TRBJ2-3	TRBV6-1
TGTGCCAGCAGCAGCCAACCTAGCGGTAGCTCCTACGAGCAGTACTTC	CASSSQPSGSSYEQYF	TRBD2	TRBJ2-7	TRBV11-2
TGTGCCAGCAAGCGACAGGATCAATACAATGAGCAGTTCTTC	CASKRQDQYNEQFF	.	TRBJ2-1	TRBV5-6
TGCGCCAGCAGCTTGGTGGACAGGGAGTCGGATGAGCAGTTCTTC	CASSLVDRESDEQFF	TRBD1	TRBJ2-1	TRBV5-1
TGTGCCAGCAGACTCGGGACAGGAGTTTACAATGAGCAGTTCTTC	CASRLGTGVYNEQFF	TRBD1	TRBJ2-1	TRBV6-1
TGCGCCAGCAGCTTGGCGGGACTGACCACAGATACGCAGTATTTT	CASSLAGLTTDTQYF	.	TRBJ2-3	TRBV5-1
TGCGCCAGCAGTACGGGCAGGGGTGAAAAACTGTTTTTT	CASSTGRGEKLFF	.	TRBJ1-4	TRBV5-1
TGTGCCAGCAGCGTAGTTTGGGACAGGGGACCGGATGGCTACACCTTC	CASSVVWDRGPDGYTF	TRBD1	TRBJ1-2	TRBV9
TGTGCCAGCAGTTCGAGGGACAGGGGCAATCAGCCCCAGCATTTT	CASSSRDRGNQPQHF	TRBD1	TRBJ1-5	TRBV2
TGTGCCAGTAGAGATACAGGGGTCCCGAACTATGGCTACACCTTC	CASRDTGVPNYGYTF	TRBD1	TRBJ1-2	TRBV19
TGCAGCGTTTTAGTCGGGCAGGGCGATGAGCAGTTCTTC	CSVLVGQGDEQFF	.	TRBJ2-1	TRBV29-1